This TCR beta chain was recovered during a study of breast tumors, draining lymph nodes, adjacent tissues. Axillary draining lymph nodes of breast cancer patients supplied the node samples. This clonotype was seen repeatedly, ten times or more. Its specificity is unknown. Trimming took 10 bases from V and 1 from J, leaving 16 bases between them. The CDR3 has 14 residues. Germline lookup yields CDR1 MNHEY and CDR2 SVGAGI. Overall study results and limits: Luminal-like breast cancer showed significantly higher tumor–nontumor repertoire similarity than basal-like.

MiXCR was run by TCRdb on the multiplex PCR reads, yielding one entry per CDR3 protein. The sample includes about 140,000 distinct CDR3 sequences, over 25% of them seen just once. This clonotype was sampled from a female donor with breast cancer. Some clones in this sample may be carry-over from other donors' samples. Input material: axillary lymph node tissue. V and J are TRBV6-5 and TRBJ1-2; D remains unclear. The CDR3 nucleotides are TGTGCCACTAACCACCGAGGTGTTAACTATGGCTACACCTTC. It translates to CATNHRGVNYGYTF.